The 12 T cell receptor beta chains below were found in one sample sequenced in a study of CD8 T cells in ankylosing spondylitis. For these receptors, no antigen is known. Study-level points and caveats: A motif in TCR beta, a set of under ten highly homologous variants, appeared characteristic of ankylosing spondylitis blood.

In TCRdb, the 5' RACE reads were re-called with MiXCR into one record per CDR3 protein. Of fewer than 550,000 distinct CDR3 sequences in the sample, less than 6% were seen once. Sequencing input: blood, either unsorted or a sorted T cell fraction (not recorded which). These receptors originate from a male donor with ankylosing spondylitis.

This clonotype was recorded a few times. V usage is TRBV11-1 and J usage is TRBJ2-2; the D is unclear. The CDR3 runs 18 residues. Germline V CDR1 and CDR2: SGHAT, FQDESV (reference sequence). Trimming cost V 1 base and J 0 bases, with 15 bases left between them. The CDR3 here is CASSLGVMTVTNTGELFF. The DNA for the CDR3 is TGTGCCAGCAGCTTAGGAGTGATGACCGTGACGAACACCGGGGAGCTGTTTTTT. Combining the CDR3 with reference TRBV11-1 and TRBJ2-2 gives the whole variable domain EAEVAQSPRYKITEKSQAVAFWCDPISGHATLYWYRQILGQGPELLVQFQDESVVDDSQLPKDRFSAERLKGVDSTLKIQPAELGDSAMYLCASSLGVMTVTNTGELFFGEGSRLTVL.

This clonotype was recorded at least ten times. V and J are TRBV29-1 and TRBJ1-1; D uncertain. Germline assignment: CDR1 SQVTM and CDR2 ANQGSEA. V was pared by 4 bases and J by 5 bases, with 11 bases between. The CDR3 has 12 residues. The chain's CDR3 is CSVVKPSTEAFF. CDR3 nucleotides: TGCAGCGTTGTCAAGCCTTCGACTGAAGCTTTCTTT. The full variable domain, with the rest looked up from reference TRBV29-1 and TRBJ1-1, is SAVISQKPSRDICQRGTSLTIQCQVDSQVTMMFWYRQQPGQSLTLIATANQGSEATYESGFVIDKFPISRPNLTFSTLTVSNMSPEDSSIYLCSVVKPSTEAFFGQGTRLTVV.

This clonotype was counted at least ten times. The V call is TRBV6-1, the J call TRBJ2-4; TRBD2 matches 10 bases. This CDR3 is built from 18 residues. J was trimmed by 5 bases and V by 5 bases; bases with no gene match: 15. Germline loops: CDR1 MNHNS, CDR2 SASEGT. CDR3 DNA: TGTGCCAGCAGTCCGAGCGGGGGGGCCGGTTTGTTCGAAAACATTCAGTACTTC. Protein sequence: CASSPSGGAGLFENIQYF.

This clonotype was detected ten times or more. V and J are TRBV4-2 and TRBJ2-3; D is possibly TRBD2 (5 bases). V lost 0 bases, J lost 5 bases, and 12 bases lay in between. The CDR3 is 15 amino acids. The V gene's germline CDR1 is LGHNA and CDR2 YNFKEQ. CDR3 coding DNA: TGTGCCAGCAGCCAAGATAGCGTGCCCTTAGATACGCAGTATTTT. This codes for CASSQDSVPLDTQYF.

This clonotype was observed many times. The rearrangement joins TRBV4-3 to TRBJ1-5; D is undetermined. Germline CDR1 LGHNA, CDR2 YSLEER. The length of the CDR3 is 15 residues. Trimming pared 0 bases from V and 6 bases from J, leaving 12 bases between. DNA of the CDR3: TGCGCCAGCAGCCAAGATGCGGTGTGGGGTCAGCCCCAGCATTTT. Encoded protein: CASSQDAVWGQPQHF.

This clonotype was observed many times. The genes are TRBV10-3 and TRBJ2-3; D remains unclear. V lost 4 bases and J 3 bases, leaving 11 bases between the germline ends. The CDR3 is 14 amino acids. Looked up from germline, CDR1 is ENHRY and CDR2 is SYGVKD. CDR3 protein: CAISVGRWTDTQYF. The DNA of the CDR3 is TGTGCCATCAGTGTCGGGCGTTGGACAGATACGCAGTATTTT.

This clonotype was seen ten or more times. CDR3 protein: CASSQLTGTRSPLHF. DNA of the CDR3: TGCGCCAGCAGCCAATTGACAGGGACTAGGTCACCCCTCCACTTT. V is TRBV4-3 and J is TRBJ1-6; 7 bases map to TRBD1. V was pared by 2 bases and J by 10 bases, with 8 bases of the junction left unmatched. There are 15 residues in the CDR3. Germline-derived CDR1 and CDR2 are LGHNA and YSLEER.

This clonotype was seen many times. The genes are TRBV6-6 and TRBJ2-1; D is uncertain. The germline V gene has CDR1 MNHNY and CDR2 SVGAGI (reference sequence). CDR3 length equals 13 residues. The germline V and J ends were trimmed by 2 bases and 7 bases, with 9 bases remaining between them. The CDR3 sequence is CASSYTLGNEQFF. DNA for the CDR3: TGTGCCAGCAGTTACACCTTAGGGAATGAGCAGTTCTTC.

The rearrangement uses TRBV4-2 and TRBJ1-3; D may be TRBD1 (5 bases). Trimming removed 0 bases from V and 7 bases from J, with 16 bases in between. Germline values: CDR1 LGHNA, CDR2 YNFKEQ. This CDR3 comprises 16 residues. The CDR3 loop is CASSQDYTAGVNTIYF. CDR3 nucleotides: TGTGCCAGCAGCCAAGATTATACAGCGGGGGTCAACACCATATATTTT.

Remarks on this clonotype: One end of the junction varies from germline; a read error may be responsible. V and J are TRBV7-6 and TRBJ2-7; D is tentatively TRBD1 or TRBD2 (6 bases each). The CDR3 is 19 amino acids. Germline V CDR1 and CDR2: SGHVS, FNYEAQ. The CDR3 region is CTSCLARTRRRRGYYEQYF. Written as DNA, the CDR3 is TGTACCAGCTGTTTAGCGAGAACTAGGAGAAGGAGGGGGTACTACGAGCAGTACTTC.

Many counts were recorded for this clonotype. The V and J genes are TRBV15 and TRBJ1-2; a weak D match, TRBD1 (5 bases). V was pared by 0 bases and J by 6 bases, with 8 bases between. CDR1 is LNHNV, CDR2 YYDKDF, per germline (reference sequence). The CDR3 spans 13 residues. The CDR3 loop is CATSRDRGDGYTF. The CDR3 DNA reads as TGTGCCACCAGCAGAGATCGGGGGGATGGCTACACCTTC.

At least ten counts were recorded for this clonotype. The chain uses TRBV4-2 and TRBJ1-4; a possible D gene is TRBD1 (6 bases). The CDR3 covers 15 residues. The ends were cut back, 2 bases at V and 3 bases at J, with 10 bases in the middle. Germline CDR1 and CDR2: LGHNA and YNFKEQ. The CDR3 loop is CASSQLGQPNEKLFF. CDR3 nucleotides: TGTGCCAGCAGCCAACTCGGACAGCCTAATGAAAAACTGTTTTTT.